Listed below are T cell receptor beta chains from one sample, sequenced in a study of T cell responses to AZD1222 COVID-19 vaccine. Sequenced by immunoSEQ multiplex PCR; TCRdb stores in-frame clones only, minus some. The sample records approximately 260,000 clones, 80% to 95% being singletons. Sequencing was performed on peripheral blood, taken on day 0 of AZD1222 vaccination. These receptors were collected from an adult in good health. Both conserved end residues are part of each CDR3. The D gene is left open where the match is weak. Not all rows give a size; the values are once, few, many and, for expanded clones, a class.

cdr3_aa cdr3_nt j_call d_call v_call clone_size cdr3_length
CATSDPVEGTEAFF TGTGCCACCAGTGACCCCGTGGAGGGGACTGAAGCTTTCTTT TRBJ1-1 NA TRBV24-1 NA 14
CSVVNRDEQYF TGCAGCGTGGTCAACAGGGACGAGCAGTACTTC TRBJ2-7 NA TRBV29-1 NA 11
CASSQPGQGEAFF TGTGCCAGCAGTCAACCGGGACAGGGGGAAGCTTTCTTT TRBJ1-1 TRBD1 TRBV28 NA 13
CASSTLLAGAVEQFF TGTGCCAGCAGTACATTACTAGCGGGAGCGGTTGAGCAGTTCTTC TRBJ2-1 TRBD2 TRBV2 NA 15
CASSFGDRGYGYTF TGTGCCAGCAGCTTTGGAGACAGGGGGTATGGCTACACCTTC TRBJ1-2 TRBD1 TRBV7-9 NA 14
CASSSRLGRIYNSPLHF TGTGCCAGCAGTTCCCGCCTGGGACGGATCTATAATTCACCCCTCCACTTT TRBJ1-6 NA TRBV27 NA 17
CSVGTGGQPQHF TGCAGCGTGGGGACAGGGGGACAGCCCCAGCATTTT TRBJ1-5 TRBD1 TRBV29-1 NA 12
CASSIELTDTQYF TGTGCCAGTAGTATTGAACTCACAGATACGCAGTATTTT TRBJ2-3 NA TRBV19 NA 13
CASRGGRGLNEQFF TGTGCCAGCAGGGGGGGGAGGGGTTTGAATGAGCAGTTCTTC TRBJ2-1 TRBD2 TRBV4-2 once 14
CATSRDMGSNQPQHF TGTGCCACCAGCAGAGATATGGGGAGCAATCAGCCCCAGCATTTT TRBJ1-5 NA TRBV15 NA 15
CASSLFTSGSYEQYF TGTGCCAGCAGCTTATTTACTAGCGGGAGCTACGAGCAGTACTTC TRBJ2-7 TRBD2 TRBV7-2 NA 15
CASSHSLGLFF TGTGCCAGCAGCCATTCCTTGGGGCTGTTTTTT TRBJ2-2 NA TRBV3-1/TRBV3-2 NA 11
CASSLGGGIEGTEAFF TGTGCCAGCAGCTTAGGGGGCGGAATTGAAGGAACTGAAGCTTTCTTT TRBJ1-1 NA TRBV7-6 NA 16
CASSQDRDRGGNTEAFF TGTGCCAGCAGCCAAGATAGAGATCGGGGAGGGAACACTGAAGCTTTCTTT TRBJ1-1 NA TRBV4-2 NA 17
CASRPLGGGTLYNEQFF TGTGCCAGCAGACCCCTGGGCGGGGGGACCCTCTACAATGAGCAGTTCTTC TRBJ2-1 TRBD2 TRBV11-2 NA 17
CASMTGSYEQYF TGTGCCAGCATGACGGGCAGCTACGAGCAGTACTTC TRBJ2-7 NA TRBV2 NA 12
CASRQGLRSNQPQHF TGTGCCAGCCGACAGGGACTACGTAGCAATCAGCCCCAGCATTTT TRBJ1-5 TRBD1 TRBV2 NA 15
CASSLGQQPLHF TGTGCCAGCAGCTTAGGACAGCAACCCCTCCACTTT TRBJ1-6 NA TRBV13 NA 12
CASSPRRGLEQYF TGTGCCAGCAGTCCCCGGCGGGGCCTAGAGCAGTACTTC TRBJ2-7 NA TRBV28 NA 13
CASSRGLGPRDFTFLIRYEQYF TGTGCCAGCAGCCGAGGATTGGGACCGAGAGATTTTACTTTCTTGATCCGGTACGAGCAGTACTTC TRBJ2-7 NA TRBV14 few 22
CASSFLTGRGETQYF TGTGCCAGCAGTTTCTTGACAGGGCGGGGAGAGACCCAGTACTTC TRBJ2-5 NA TRBV6-2/TRBV6-3 NA 15
CASMGSRYGYTF TGTGCCAGCATGGGGAGCCGCTATGGCTACACCTTC TRBJ1-2 NA TRBV28 NA 12
CASSQAGREQYF TGTGCCAGCAGCCAGGCAGGCCGCGAGCAGTACTTC TRBJ2-7 NA TRBV14 once 12
CASSRNRGSTEAFF TGTGCCAGCAGTCGAAACAGGGGATCCACTGAAGCTTTCTTT TRBJ1-1 TRBD1 TRBV9 NA 14
CASSDGLAGDEQFF TGTGCCAGCAGTGACGGACTAGCGGGAGATGAGCAGTTCTTC TRBJ2-1 TRBD2 TRBV6-4 NA 14
CASSTPSGGPYF TGTGCCAGCAGCACCCCTAGCGGGGGACCGTACTTC TRBJ2-7 TRBD2 TRBV7-9 NA 12
CASSQQGFGNSPLHF TGTGCCAGCAGCCAGCAGGGATTCGGGAATTCACCCCTCCACTTT TRBJ1-6 NA TRBV14 NA 15
CASSPGGLQETQYF TGTGCCAGCAGCCCCGGGGGGCTCCAAGAGACCCAGTACTTC TRBJ2-5 NA TRBV5-6 NA 14
CASSPRGRTEAFF TGTGCCAGCAGCCCTCGGGGGAGGACTGAAGCTTTCTTT TRBJ1-1 NA TRBV13 NA 13
CASSLHGENTEAFF TGTGCCAGCAGCTTGCACGGAGAGAACACTGAAGCTTTCTTT TRBJ1-1 NA TRBV5-4 NA 14
CASSPPRASATDTQYF TGTGCCAGCTCACCACCCCGGGCCTCGGCCACAGATACGCAGTATTTT TRBJ2-3 NA TRBV18 NA 16
CASRGGPSSYNEQFF TGTGCCAGCAGGGGCGGGCCGAGCTCCTACAATGAGCAGTTCTTC TRBJ2-1 NA TRBV6-5 NA 15
CAWSKTSESNEQFF TGTGCCTGGAGTAAAACTAGCGAGTCCAATGAGCAGTTCTTC TRBJ2-1 TRBD2 TRBV30 NA 14
CASGMSQPQHF TGTGCCAGCGGAATGAGTCAGCCCCAGCATTTT TRBJ1-5 NA TRBV5-5 NA 11
CASSPPGTGMTGELFF TGTGCCAGCAGCCCTCCCGGGACAGGCATGACCGGGGAGCTGTTTTTT TRBJ2-2 TRBD1 TRBV9 NA 16
CSVEREGNGYTF TGCAGCGTTGAAAGGGAAGGGAATGGCTACACCTTC TRBJ1-2 NA TRBV29-1 NA 12
CASSIGDQPQHF TGTGCCAGTAGTATCGGGGATCAGCCCCAGCATTTT TRBJ1-5 NA TRBV19 NA 12
CASSPGPSTEAFF TGTGCCAGCAGTCCCGGCCCGAGCACTGAAGCTTTCTTT TRBJ1-1 NA TRBV12-3/TRBV12-4 NA 13
CASSSGGVRTEAFF TGTGCCAGCAGCTCAGGAGGGGTGCGGACTGAAGCTTTCTTT TRBJ1-1 NA TRBV7-9 NA 14
CASSTRGTAGYTF TGTGCCAGCAGTACCAGGGGGACTGCTGGCTACACCTTC TRBJ1-2 TRBD1 TRBV2 NA 13
CASSVEPTGAYEQYF TGTGCCAGCAGCGTAGAACCCACAGGGGCTTACGAGCAGTACTTC TRBJ2-7 TRBD1 TRBV9 NA 15
CASSNRGANYGYTF TGTGCCAGCAGCAACAGGGGTGCCAACTATGGCTACACCTTC TRBJ1-2 TRBD1 TRBV7-2 NA 14
CASRETAYNEQFF TGTGCCAGCAGGGAGACGGCCTACAATGAGCAGTTCTTC TRBJ2-1 NA TRBV25-1 NA 13
CASSSLRADEQYF TGTGCCAGCAGCTCCCTTAGGGCCGACGAGCAGTACTTC TRBJ2-7 NA TRBV7-8 NA 13
CASSVTSEPSYNEQFF TGTGCCAGCAGCGTAACTAGCGAGCCCTCCTACAATGAGCAGTTCTTC TRBJ2-1 TRBD2 TRBV9 NA 16
CASSLSSGANYEQYF TGTGCCAGCAGTTTAAGTAGCGGGGCCAACTACGAGCAGTACTTC TRBJ2-7 TRBD2 TRBV27 NA 15
CASSQVYIPSGRGDTQYF TGCGCCAGCAGCCAAGTCTACATCCCTAGCGGGAGAGGGGATACGCAGTATTTT TRBJ2-3 TRBD2 TRBV4-3 NA 18
CASSLELRTGGGELFF TGTGCCAGCAGCTTGGAATTGAGGACAGGGGGCGGGGAGCTGTTTTTT TRBJ2-2 TRBD1 TRBV5-4 NA 16
CSVRGTVEGNTEAFF TGCAGCGTGCGTGGGACAGTTGAAGGGAACACTGAAGCTTTCTTT TRBJ1-1 TRBD1 TRBV29-1 NA 15
CASSSPGQPYEQYF TGTGCCAGCAGCTCGCCCGGACAGCCCTACGAGCAGTACTTC TRBJ2-7 NA TRBV7-9 NA 14
CASSPTTNEKLFF TGTGCCAGCAGCCCAACAACTAATGAAAAACTGTTTTTT TRBJ1-4 NA TRBV5-4 few 13
CASSEAHFIWGDYNEQFF TGTGCCAGCAGTGAAGCGCACTTCATCTGGGGGGATTACAATGAGCAGTTCTTC TRBJ2-1 NA TRBV6-1 once 18
CATSRGERDTEAFF TGTGCCACCAGCAGAGGGGAGAGAGACACTGAAGCTTTCTTT TRBJ1-1 NA TRBV15 NA 14
CASSPQALEQYF TGTGCCAGCAGCCCTCAGGCCCTCGAGCAGTACTTC TRBJ2-7 NA TRBV7-9 NA 12
CASSLEGTAGLGGYTF TGTGCCAGCAGCTTAGAAGGGACAGCGGGTCTTGGTGGCTACACCTTC TRBJ1-2 TRBD1 TRBV7-6 NA 16